These 12 T cell receptor beta chains share one sample of origin, sequenced in a study of cytomegalovirus exposure and HLA in healthy donors. Assay: immunoSEQ multiplex PCR; the TCRdb copy retains only in-frame clones and omits some. The table has some 86,000 clones, more than 85% seen once; the top ten hold approximately 4%. The sequencing sample was made of PBMCs. These receptor sequences come from a woman aged 25 to 45 in good health and CMV-seronegative.

The J gene is TRBJ1-5, the V gene TRBV19, with a possible D match to TRBD1 (5 bases). This CDR3 comprises 15 residues. The germline V and J ends were trimmed by 8 bases and 2 bases, with 16 bases remaining between them. The germline V gene encodes CDR1 LNHDA and CDR2 SQIVND (reference sequence). The CDR3 DNA is TGTGCCAGTTCTGGGGCACCCGGAGGCAATCAGCCCCAGCATTTT. It codes for CASSGAPGGNQPQHF.

The chain has TRBV5-8 and TRBJ2-7; 12 nucleotides match TRBD2. This CDR3 is built from 17 residues. J gave up 3 bases and V 3 bases, and 10 bases lay outside the gene matches. Germline V gene sequence: CDR1 SGHTS, CDR2 YDEGEE. CDR3 sequence (DNA): TGTGCCAGCAGCTCCAAATCCGGGACTAGCGGGTACTACGAGCAGTACTTC. Protein sequence: CASSSKSGTSGYYEQYF.

The rearrangement links TRBV7-3 to TRBJ1-1, with 8 bases lining up with TRBD1. The V gene's germline CDR1 is SGHTA and CDR2 FQGTGA. The junction had 8 bases not matched to a gene; V was cut back by 6 bases and J by 8 bases. The CDR3 covers 13 residues. Here the CDR3 reads CASSDRGQGEAFF. DNA for the CDR3: TGTGCCAGCAGTGACAGGGGCCAGGGCGAAGCTTTCTTT.

CDR3 in amino acids: CASSYVGTNTEAFF. CDR3 sequence (DNA): TGTGCCAGCAGTTATGTGGGCACGAACACTGAAGCTTTCTTT. The chain carries TRBV6-5 and TRBJ1-1; D uncertain. The CDR3 consists of 14 residues. The germline V and J ends were trimmed by 3 bases and 1 base, with 9 bases remaining between them. Germline V gene data show CDR1 as MNHEY and CDR2 as SVGAGI.

The rearrangement uses TRBV27 and TRBJ2-7; no reliable D call. Germline V lookup: CDR1 MNHEY, CDR2 SMNVEV (reference sequence). V was trimmed by 6 bases and J by 7 bases, leaving 25 bases between them. CDR3 length: 16 amino acids. The CDR3 DNA sequence: TGTGCCAGCAGAAGCATTACACCATCAACATACGGGGAGCAGTACTTC. Its translation is CASRSITPSTYGEQYF.

This chain joins TRBV27 and TRBJ1-5; TRBD1 matches at 7 bases. The CDR3 runs to 15 residues. With V trimmed by 6 bases and J by 1 base, 6 bases remained unmatched. From germline, CDR1 is MNHEY and CDR2 SMNVEV (reference sequence). CDR3 sequence (DNA): TGTGCCAGCAGACATACAGGGGTGAGCAATCAGCCCCAGCATTTT. Translation: CASRHTGVSNQPQHF.

V gene TRBV27 combines with J gene TRBJ2-1, with D tentatively TRBD1 (6 bases). V was cut by 4 bases and J by 7 bases, with 14 bases left in between. Per germline, CDR1 MNHEY and CDR2 SMNVEV (reference sequence). This CDR3 contains 14 residues. CDR3 amino acids: CASSSSRGTNEQFF. The CDR3 nucleotides are TGTGCCAGCAGTTCAAGTAGGGGGACAAATGAGCAGTTCTTC.

The J gene is TRBJ2-7, the V gene TRBV10-3; D call uncertain. The CDR3 runs to 12 residues. The V gene lost 5 bases and the J gene lost 5 bases, with 10 bases spanning the gap. Germline V gene lookup returns CDR1 ENHRY and CDR2 SYGVKD. The chain's CDR3 is CAISPRENEQYF. In nucleotides, the CDR3 is TGTGCCATCAGTCCTAGAGAAAACGAGCAGTACTTC.

The rearrangement uses TRBV7-9 and TRBJ2-4, with TRBD2 as a possible D gene (5 bases). CDR1 is SEHNR, CDR2 FQNEAQ, per germline (reference sequence). CDR3 length: 11 residues. V dropped 5 bases and J dropped 10 bases, with 9 bases sitting between them. The CDR3 here is CASSPPGIQYF. CDR3 coding DNA: TGTGCCAGCAGCCCCCCGGGGATTCAGTACTTC.

The rearrangement joins TRBV5-1 to TRBJ1-2; the match to TRBD1 covers 7 bases. Germline values: CDR1 SGHRS, CDR2 YFSETQ. V lost 0 bases and J lost 4; bases outside the gene matches: 3. The CDR3 is made up of 14 amino acids. CDR3 nucleotides: TGCGCCAGCAGCTTGGGGGACAGTTCCTATGGCTACACCTTC. Translating gives CASSLGDSSYGYTF.

The chain recombines TRBV5-1 with TRBJ2-4; TRBD2 might be the D (5 bases). V was trimmed by 2 bases and J by 6 bases, leaving 18 bases between them. This CDR3 has 16 residues. CDR1 and CDR2 (germline): SGHRS, YFSETQ. CDR3 sequence: CASSLGSRHLGNIQYF. In nucleotides, the CDR3 is TGCGCCAGCAGCTTAGGGAGTAGACATTTGGGAAACATTCAGTACTTC.

The DNA of the CDR3 is TGTGCCAGCAGTTTGGTCCGACAGGGTACCCACTATGGCTACACCTTC. Translated, it gives CASSLVRQGTHYGYTF. This chain connects TRBV28 to TRBJ1-2, with 7 bases aligning to TRBD1. The CDR3 runs to 16 residues. The V gene end was trimmed by 3 bases and the J gene end by 3 bases; junction bases not matched to a gene: 10. The germline V gene has CDR1 MDHEN and CDR2 SYDVKM.